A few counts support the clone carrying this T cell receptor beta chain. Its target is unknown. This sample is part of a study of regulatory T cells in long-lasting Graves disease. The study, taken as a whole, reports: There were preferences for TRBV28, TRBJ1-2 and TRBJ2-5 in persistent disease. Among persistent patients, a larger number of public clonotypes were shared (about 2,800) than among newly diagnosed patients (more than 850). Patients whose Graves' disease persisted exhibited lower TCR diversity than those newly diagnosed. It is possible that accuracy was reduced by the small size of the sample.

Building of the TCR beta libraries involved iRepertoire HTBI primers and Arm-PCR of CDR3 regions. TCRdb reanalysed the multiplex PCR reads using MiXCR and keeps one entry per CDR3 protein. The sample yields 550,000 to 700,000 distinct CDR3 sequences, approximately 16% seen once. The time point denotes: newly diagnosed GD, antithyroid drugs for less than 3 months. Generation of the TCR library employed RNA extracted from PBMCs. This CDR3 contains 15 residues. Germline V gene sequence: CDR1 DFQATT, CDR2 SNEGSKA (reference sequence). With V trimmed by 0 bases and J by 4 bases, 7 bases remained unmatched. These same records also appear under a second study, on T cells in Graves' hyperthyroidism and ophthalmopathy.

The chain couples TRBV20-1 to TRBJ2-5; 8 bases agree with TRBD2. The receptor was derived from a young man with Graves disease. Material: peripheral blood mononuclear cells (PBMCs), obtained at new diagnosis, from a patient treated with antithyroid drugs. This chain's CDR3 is CSARDVAGGGETQYF. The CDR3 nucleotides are TGCAGTGCTAGAGATGTGGCGGGAGGAGGAGAGACCCAGTACTTC.